These 31 T cell receptor beta chains share one sample of origin, sequenced in a study of CD8 T cells in Susac syndrome. RNA, at about 0.5 to 1 ug, was reverse transcribed with random hexamers. TCRdb itself ran the immunoSEQ multiplex PCR reads through MiXCR, one entry per CDR3 protein. The table lists over 120,000 distinct CDR3 sequences, approximately 95% of them singletons. The sequenced sample consisted of CD4+ T cells from PBMCs. The receptors derive from a human donor with Susac syndrome.

The chain employs TRBV30 and TRBJ1-2; 7 positions match TRBD1. The CDR3 is 13 amino acids. J lost 2 bases, V lost 6 bases, and 6 bases had no gene match. CDR1 is GTSNPN, CDR2 SVGIG, per germline (reference sequence). The CDR3 bases are TGTGCCTGCCACAGGGGACTAAACTATGGCTACACCTTC. This sequence encodes CACHRGLNYGYTF.

The chain carries TRBV28 and TRBJ2-3, with 9 bases lining up with TRBD1. Trimming cost V 4 bases and J 1 base; bases outside gene matches: 0. The CDR3 is made up of 14 amino acids. Germline V gives CDR1 MDHEN, CDR2 SYDVKM. CDR3: CASSWDRGTDTQYF. The CDR3 region has the DNA TGTGCCAGCAGTTGGGACAGGGGCACAGATACGCAGTATTTT.

The chain couples TRBV12-3 or TRBV12-4 to TRBJ2-1; D is ambiguous. V shed 8 bases and J shed 2 bases, with 10 bases lying between them. This CDR3 is 13 amino acids long. For the CDR3, the DNA is TGTGCCAGCTCTGGCGCAACCTACAATGAGCAGTTCTTC. Amino acids: CASSGATYNEQFF.

The chain links TRBV28 to TRBJ2-6; D is ambiguous. Between the trimmed V and J ends, which lost 6 bases and 0 bases, there was a span of 9 bases. Germline V gene sequence: CDR1 MDHEN, CDR2 SYDVKM. CDR3 length: 15 residues. CDR3 sequence: CASSTPASGANVLTF. CDR3 DNA sequence: TGTGCCAGCAGCACCCCGGCCTCTGGGGCCAACGTCCTGACTTTC.

This sequence joins TRBV20-1 and TRBJ2-7; TRBD1 or TRBD2 may be the D gene (6 bases each). V gave up 3 bases and J gave up 2 bases, with 14 bases separating them. Germline V gives CDR1 DFQATT, CDR2 SNEGSKA (reference sequence). CDR3 length: 14 amino acids. DNA for the CDR3: TGCAGTGCTAGCGGTAGCGGACAGACCTACGAGCAGTACTTC. It is translated as CSASGSGQTYEQYF.

This chain connects TRBV2 to TRBJ2-7, with 7 positions matching TRBD1. This CDR3 spans 12 amino acids. The germline gives CDR1 SNHLY, CDR2 FYNNEI. Losses at the gene ends were 10 bases for V and 6 bases for J; bases not matched to a gene: 9. CDR3 in DNA: TGTGCCACCGACTTGACAGGGCGCGAGCAGTACTTC. This codes for CATDLTGREQYF.

The chain combines TRBV30 with TRBJ2-7; 7 bases are a match to TRBD1. With 0 bases clipped from V and 6 bases from J, the junction kept 5 bases outside the gene matches. The germline gives CDR1 GTSNPN, CDR2 SVGIG (reference sequence). The CDR3 is 13 amino acids. DNA of the CDR3: TGTGCCTGGAGTGTGACAGGGCTGGTCGAGCAGTACTTC. Its protein is CAWSVTGLVEQYF.

The rearrangement uses TRBV5-1 and TRBJ2-2; the D is unclear. Germline CDR1 and CDR2: SGHRS and YFSETQ. V lost 4 bases and J 4 bases, leaving 14 bases between the germline ends. This CDR3 spans 15 amino acids. DNA for the CDR3: TGCGCCAGCAGCCCGGTCAGTCCGGGCACCGGGGAGCTGTTTTTT. Its protein product is CASSPVSPGTGELFF.

The gene calls are TRBV3-1 and TRBJ2-7; D is possibly TRBD1 (7 bases). The CDR3 runs 15 residues. Germline CDR1 and CDR2: LGHDT and YNNKEL (reference sequence). V was clipped by 0 bases and J by 6 bases, with 15 bases between them. CDR3: CASSQEGGGLGEQYF. CDR3 nucleotides: TGTGCCAGCAGCCAAGAAGGAGGGGGCCTTGGCGAGCAGTACTTC.

Remarks on this clonotype: At one boundary the junction diverges from the germline segment, which might be a read error. The rearrangement links TRBV6-5 to TRBJ2-7, with TRBD2 matching over 8 bases. The V gene's germline CDR1 is MNHEY and CDR2 SVGAGI. The CDR3 spans 11 residues. The CDR3 coding sequence is TGTGCCAGCACCCTCGGGGGGGAGCGGTACTTC. Translating it yields CASTLGGERYF.

The chain carries TRBV28 and TRBJ1-2; perhaps TRBD1 as D (5 bases). Trimming pared 2 bases from V and 7 bases from J, leaving 20 bases between. The CDR3 loop spans 16 amino acids. CDR1 MDHEN and CDR2 SYDVKM come from the germline V gene. CDR3 sequence (DNA): TGTGCCAGCAGTTTACGGCGGACGGGCAGGGTCTCTGGCTACACCTTC. Translated: CASSLRRTGRVSGYTF.

This clonotype appeared once. The J gene is TRBJ2-7, the V gene TRBV5-1; 10 positions agree with TRBD1. This CDR3 is 17 amino acids long. V trimming: 4 bases; J trimming: 2 bases; junction bases outside the gene matches: 12. Germline-derived CDR1 and CDR2 are SGHRS and YFSETQ. CDR3 protein: CASSSGHSGTGAYEQYF. DNA for the CDR3: TGCGCCAGCAGCAGCGGGCACTCCGGGACAGGGGCCTACGAGCAGTACTTC.

The CDR3 DNA is TGCAGTGCTAGATCCCTAGCGGGGCAATTACAGGATGAGCAGTTCTTC. This codes for CSARSLAGQLQDEQFF. J is TRBJ2-1 and V is TRBV20-1; the match to TRBD2 covers 9 bases. Germline V gives CDR1 DFQATT, CDR2 SNEGSKA (reference sequence). This CDR3 has 16 residues. After removal of 2 bases from V and 8 bases from J, the junction contained 13 bases not matched to a gene.

V and J are TRBV20-1 and TRBJ2-1; D is perhaps TRBD1 or TRBD2 (5 bases each). The length of the CDR3 is 11 residues. V lost 6 bases to trimming and J lost 7 bases, with 10 bases between them. The germline CDR1 and CDR2 sequences are DFQATT and SNEGSKA (reference sequence). As DNA, the CDR3 is TGCAGTGCCCTGGGACGGAATGAGCAGTTCTTC. Protein product: CSALGRNEQFF.

This clonotype was counted once. V gene TRBV30 combines with J gene TRBJ1-2; D perhaps matches TRBD1 (6 bases). The germline V and J ends were trimmed by 4 bases and 6 bases, with 15 bases remaining between them. Germline loops: CDR1 GTSNPN, CDR2 SVGIG (reference sequence). The CDR3 spans 13 residues. In DNA form, the CDR3 reads TGTGCCTGGACCAACAGGGTTTCGGATGGCTACACCTTC. Translating it yields CAWTNRVSDGYTF.

J is TRBJ2-6 and V is TRBV7-9; D uncertain. The ends were cut back, 9 bases at V and 0 bases at J, with 15 bases in the middle. CDR3 length: 16 residues. Germline V lookup: CDR1 SEHNR, CDR2 FQNEAQ (reference sequence). The DNA of the CDR3 is TGTGCCAGGGCGGCAGATGTGAGCTCTGGGGCCAACGTCCTGACTTTC. This sequence encodes CARAADVSSGANVLTF.

The chain recombines TRBV6-2 or TRBV6-3 with TRBJ2-7; maybe TRBD1 (6 bases). This CDR3 is built from 15 residues. V was shortened by 5 bases and J by 0 bases, with 14 bases between the two germline ends. CDR1 and CDR2 (germline): MNHEY, SVGEGT. The CDR3 is CASSDRTWISYEQYF. CDR3 DNA: TGTGCCAGCAGTGACAGGACTTGGATCTCCTACGAGCAGTACTTC.

This chain connects TRBV5-1 to TRBJ1-5; weak D call: TRBD1 (5 bases). V was clipped by 3 bases and J by 6 bases, with 13 bases between them. The CDR3 totals 14 residues. Looked up from germline, CDR1 is SGHRS and CDR2 is YFSETQ. CDR3 region: CASSSSPGGQPQHF. The DNA of the CDR3 is TGCGCCAGCAGCTCTAGCCCCGGGGGTCAGCCCCAGCATTTT. The whole variable domain, filled in from reference TRBV5-1 and TRBJ1-5, reads KAGVTQTPRYLIKTRGQQVTLSCSPISGHRSVSWYQQTPGQGLQFLFEYFSETQRNKGNFPGRFSGRQFSNSRSEMNVSTLELGDSALYLCASSSSPGGQPQHFGDGTRLSIL.

The table lists this clonotype with a count of one. The gene calls are TRBV21-1 and TRBJ1-1; TRBD1 is the table's D call, not checked against the DNA. TRBV21-1 is flagged as a pseudogene. This CDR3 has 12 amino acids. The CDR3 bases are TGTGCCAGCAGCCATGACAGGGTGAAGCTTTTCTTT. Translating it yields CASSHDRVKLFF.

The chain recombines TRBV24-1 with TRBJ2-3; 9 nucleotides match TRBD2. The germline CDR1 and CDR2 sequences are KGHDR and SFDVKD. The CDR3 is 13 residues long. The V and J ends lost 9 bases and 4 bases, in that order; junction bases with no gene match: 4. CDR3 protein: CATAGGVADTQYF. In DNA form, the CDR3 reads TGTGCCACCGCGGGAGGGGTGGCAGATACGCAGTATTTT.

The V gene is TRBV12-3 or TRBV12-4, the J gene TRBJ1-1, with 8 positions matching TRBD1. J lost 0 bases, V lost 5 bases, and 2 bases had no gene match. The CDR3 loop spans 14 amino acids. The CDR3, as DNA: TGTGCCAGCAGTGACAGGGGCATGAACACTGAAGCTTTCTTT. Encoded protein: CASSDRGMNTEAFF.

The J gene is TRBJ1-1, the V gene TRBV12-3 or TRBV12-4; 9 positions agree with TRBD1. This CDR3 contains 15 residues. The V segment lost 4 bases and the J segment 4 bases; nucleotides outside the gene matches: 7. Here the CDR3 DNA reads TGTGCCAGCAGTTCCGGGACAGGGTGGATCACTGAAGCTTTCTTT. Encoded protein: CASSSGTGWITEAFF.

The rearrangement uses TRBV2 and TRBJ1-4; TRBD1 aligns across 9 bases. J gave up 1 base and V 4 bases, and 1 base lay outside the gene matches. Germline CDR1 and CDR2: SNHLY and FYNNEI. This CDR3 has 15 amino acids. CDR3 residues: CASSADRGTNEKLFF. The CDR3 bases are TGTGCCAGCAGTGCGGACAGGGGAACTAATGAAAAACTGTTTTTT.

The V gene is TRBV23-1, the J gene TRBJ2-7, with 12 bases fitting TRBD2. TRBV23-1 is an ORF, with its function uncertain. CDR3 size: 16 residues. The V gene end was trimmed by 10 bases and the J gene end by 2 bases; junction bases not matched to a gene: 12. CDR3 protein: CATNIDSSGRAYEQYF. The CDR3 nucleotides are TGCGCCACCAACATCGACTCTAGCGGGAGGGCCTACGAGCAGTACTTC.

The chain is built from TRBV5-1 and TRBJ2-7; no clear D gene. Trimming stripped 4 bases from V and 2 bases from J, with 7 bases between. From germline, CDR1 is SGHRS and CDR2 YFSETQ. The CDR3 runs to 12 residues. CDR3 sequence reads: CASSGDPYEQYF. The CDR3, as DNA: TGCGCCAGCAGCGGGGATCCCTACGAGCAGTACTTC.

The CDR3 DNA sequence: TGTGCCAGCAGCCCGGGGAGAATCGGGGATGGCTACACCTTC. This gives the protein CASSPGRIGDGYTF. The chain combines TRBV7-8 with TRBJ1-2; D call uncertain. Trimming took off 5 bases at V and 6 bases at J, with 16 bases between the two ends. This CDR3 region has 14 residues. From germline, CDR1 is SGHVS and CDR2 FQNEAQ.

The CDR3, as DNA: TGTGCCAGCAGCGACGGGGGGGATACGCAGTATTTT. It yields the protein CASSDGGDTQYF. The chain is built from TRBV2 and TRBJ2-3; 7 bases agree with TRBD2. The CDR3 is made up of 12 amino acids. The V gene end was trimmed by 6 bases and the J gene end by 6 bases; junction bases not matched to a gene: 3. CDR1 and CDR2 from the germline V gene are SNHLY and FYNNEI.

The genes are TRBV7-2 and TRBJ1-4; D remains unclear. The CDR3 is made up of 11 amino acids. Trimming left V 1 base short and J 10 bases short, with 4 bases between. Germline CDR1 and CDR2: SGHTA and FQGNSA. The CDR3 reads CASSLGGKLFF. As DNA, the CDR3 is TGTGCCAGCAGCTTAGGGGGAAAACTGTTTTTT.

This chain links TRBV20-1 with TRBJ2-7; TRBD1 agrees at 7 bases. The junction had 8 bases not matched to a gene; V was cut back by 0 bases and J by 6 bases. CDR1 DFQATT and CDR2 SNEGSKA come from the germline V gene (reference sequence). The CDR3 has 14 residues. The CDR3 coding sequence is TGCAGTGCTAGAGATCGATACAGGGGAAGCGAGCAGTACTTC. As protein: CSARDRYRGSEQYF.

The rearrangement uses TRBV4-3 and TRBJ2-1; D remains unclear. The V end lost 0 bases, the J end lost 10 bases, and 7 bases lay between the germline ends. Germline V CDR1 and CDR2: LGHNA, YSLEER. The CDR3 sequence is 12 residues long. CDR3 sequence (DNA): TGCGCCAGCAGCCAAGATTTCGGGGAGCAGTTCTTC. Its protein product is CASSQDFGEQFF.

This clonotype was detected once. V gene TRBV20-1 combines with J gene TRBJ2-7; 7 bases fit TRBD2. The length of the CDR3 is 13 residues. After removal of 0 bases from V and 6 bases from J, the junction contained 5 bases not matched to a gene. Looked up from germline, CDR1 is DFQATT and CDR2 is SNEGSKA (reference sequence). The CDR3 bases are TGCAGTGCTAGAGAAGCGGGGAGGAGCGAGCAGTACTTC. Protein: CSAREAGRSEQYF.